Presented here are 10 T cell receptor beta chains from one specimen sequenced in a study of OX40 agonist ivuxolimab in advanced cancers. Generated by immunoSEQ multiplex PCR, the TCRdb table keeps only in-frame clones and is missing some. The table shows about 23,000 clones, with roughly 84% occurring only once. Here the sequenced sample was CD4+ or CD8+ T cells sorted from blood, taken in a trial of the OX40 agonist ivuxolimab. All receptors come from an adult with an advanced solid tumor such as melanoma, head and neck, liver or kidney cancer.

The rearrangement uses TRBV10-3 and TRBJ1-3; the D gene is possibly TRBD1 (5 bases). The CDR3 has 19 residues. The V gene's germline CDR1 is ENHRY and CDR2 SYGVKD. V lost 3 bases to trimming and J lost 2 bases, with 23 bases between them. The chain's CDR3 is CAISDPISGTPSPGNTIYF. The DNA of the CDR3 is TGTGCCATCAGTGACCCAATCTCCGGGACGCCAAGTCCTGGAAACACCATATATTTT.

A note on this clone: Other DNA sequences of this sample code for an identical CDR3. The rearrangement joins TRBV5-1 to TRBJ2-7, with D maybe TRBD1 (7 bases). The CDR3 contains 14 residues. The ends were cut back, 2 bases at V and 2 bases at J, with 11 bases in the middle. Germline V lookup: CDR1 SGHRS, CDR2 YFSETQ. CDR3 in DNA: TGCGCCAGCAGCTTTTCAGGGGGGACCTACGAGCAGTACTTC. Its translation is CASSFSGGTYEQYF.

The count of this clone is one. This chain uses TRBV6-5 with TRBJ1-6; 7 positions match TRBD1. Germline CDR1 is MNHEY and CDR2 is SVGAGI. V lost 5 bases and J lost 10; bases outside the gene matches: 11. CDR3 length: 15 residues. The CDR3 coding sequence is TGTGCCAGCAGTAGATCACAGGGGTGGGAATCACCCCTCCACTTT. Protein product: CASSRSQGWESPLHF.

The gene calls are TRBV29-1 and TRBJ2-7; 8 bases map to TRBD1. The CDR3 spans 13 residues. The junction had 8 bases not matched to a gene; V was cut back by 6 bases and J by 4 bases. From germline, CDR1 is SQVTM and CDR2 ANQGSEA. The CDR3, as DNA: TGCAGCGTCCTGACAGGGGTCTCTTACGAGCAGTACTTC. Its translation is CSVLTGVSYEQYF.

The rearrangement links TRBV11-2 to TRBJ2-2; D could derive from TRBD1 or TRBD2 (5 bases each). Trimming removed 5 bases at V and 5 bases at J, with 12 bases between. The CDR3 is 14 amino acids. Germline assignment: CDR1 SGHAT and CDR2 FQNNGV. CDR3 nucleotide sequence: TGTGCCAGCAGCCGAGGGACGCGAACCGGGGAGCTGTTTTTT. It encodes CASSRGTRTGELFF. Full variable domain (rest looked up from reference TRBV11-2 and TRBJ2-2): EAGVAQSPRYKIIEKRQSVAFWCNPISGHATLYWYQQILGQGPKLLIQFQNNGVVDDSQLPKDRFSAERLKGVDSTLKIQPAKLEDSAVYLCASSRGTRTGELFFGEGSRLTVL.

The J gene is TRBJ2-6, the V gene TRBV9; D might be TRBD2 (6 bases). Germline CDR1 reads SGDLS; CDR2 reads YYNGEE. V dropped 6 bases and J dropped 4 bases, with 23 bases sitting between them. The CDR3 has 18 amino acids. The CDR3 DNA sequence: TGTGCCAGCACCATTGGAGGGGTCTATAATTCGGGGGCCAACGTCCTGACTTTC. The encoded protein is CASTIGGVYNSGANVLTF. Variable domain in full (rest from reference TRBV9 and TRBJ2-6): DSGVTQTPKHLITATGQRVTLRCSPRSGDLSVYWYQQSLDQGLQFLIQYYNGEERAKGNILERFSAQQFPDLHSELNLSSLELGDSALYFCASTIGGVYNSGANVLTFGAGSRLTVL.

This chain joins TRBV4-3 and TRBJ2-6; no clear D gene. The V gene's germline CDR1 is LGHNA and CDR2 YSLEER. V was cut by 1 base and J by 1 base, with 14 bases left in between. CDR3 length: 18 amino acids. CDR3 in amino acids: CASSQAPLGPSGANVLTF. The DNA for the CDR3 is TGCGCCAGCAGCCAAGCTCCCTTAGGTCCTTCTGGGGCCAACGTCCTGACTTTC.

The genes are TRBV9 and TRBJ1-1, with 9 bases aligning to TRBD1. Germline V gives CDR1 SGDLS, CDR2 YYNGEE. The CDR3 has 14 residues. V dropped 4 bases and J dropped 6; count of bases not matched to a gene: 7. The CDR3 sequence is CASSLGTGQAEAFF. CDR3 bases: TGTGCCAGCAGCCTGGGGACAGGGCAGGCTGAAGCTTTCTTT.

The V and J genes are TRBV7-2 and TRBJ2-1, with 7 bases matching TRBD1. In germline, CDR1 is SGHTA, CDR2 FQGNSA. Trimming took 2 bases from V and 5 from J; bases not matched to a gene: 15. The length of the CDR3 is 18 residues. The DNA for the CDR3 is TGTGCCAGCAGCTTATCCGGGACAGATGGTTTGATGAACAATGAGCAGTTCTTC. Encoded protein: CASSLSGTDGLMNNEQFF.

The rearrangement uses TRBV4-1 and TRBJ1-5; D uncertain. The CDR3 has 14 amino acids. V gave up 1 base and J gave up 3 bases, with 7 bases separating them. Germline assignment: CDR1 MGHRA and CDR2 YSYEKL. CDR3: CASSQGSFNQPQHF. The CDR3 DNA sequence: TGCGCCAGCAGCCAAGGCTCTTTCAATCAGCCCCAGCATTTT.